This TCR beta chain derives from a study of shared clonotypes between healthy human individuals. This clone has a single count. This CDR3 has 17 amino acids. The germline V and J ends were trimmed by 6 bases and 0 bases, with 18 bases remaining between them. CDR1 is MDHEN, CDR2 SYDVKM, per germline. Produced via immunoSEQ multiplex PCR; TCRdb's table is partial and in-frame only. The repertoire consists of over 700,000 clones, with approximately 72% occurring once and the leading ten covering around 1.7%. The material sequenced was memory CD4+ T cells sorted from blood. Subset given: CD45RA-negative fraction. The clonotype was recovered from a woman aged 25 to 39 in good health. V gene TRBV28 combines with J gene TRBJ1-5, with D possibly TRBD1 on 5 matching bases. The CDR3 loop reads CASSSSQGGYSNQPQHF. The CDR3 region has the DNA TGTGCCAGCAGCTCCTCCCAGGGCGGGTATAGCAATCAGCCCCAGCATTTT.